The entry that follows covers one T cell receptor (beta chain) sequence. Its antigen remains unknown. The CDR3 runs to 15 residues. Per the germline V gene, CDR1 is SGHAT and CDR2 is FQNNGV. Trimming cost V 0 bases and J 6 bases, with 12 bases left between them. This table comes from immunoSEQ multiplex PCR, and its TCRdb copy is limited to in-frame clones, with some not included. This table holds around 52,000 clones, 88% found once. This sample stems from a study of cytomegalovirus exposure and HLA in healthy donors. Study-wide findings and caveats: The tendency of first-cohort TCR clusters to co-occur in the approximately 120 validation repertoires was identified by a subsequent analysis. Some public TCRs appeared in many individuals, while most sequences were rare.

The V call is TRBV11-2, the J call TRBJ1-5; D perhaps matches TRBD1 (5 bases). The origin of this receptor is a woman aged 30 to 39 in good health and CMV-seronegative. Material: PBMCs. DNA for the CDR3: TGTGCCAGCAGCTTAGATGGCCGACAGCTTCAGCCCCAGCATTTT. It yields the protein CASSLDGRQLQPQHF.